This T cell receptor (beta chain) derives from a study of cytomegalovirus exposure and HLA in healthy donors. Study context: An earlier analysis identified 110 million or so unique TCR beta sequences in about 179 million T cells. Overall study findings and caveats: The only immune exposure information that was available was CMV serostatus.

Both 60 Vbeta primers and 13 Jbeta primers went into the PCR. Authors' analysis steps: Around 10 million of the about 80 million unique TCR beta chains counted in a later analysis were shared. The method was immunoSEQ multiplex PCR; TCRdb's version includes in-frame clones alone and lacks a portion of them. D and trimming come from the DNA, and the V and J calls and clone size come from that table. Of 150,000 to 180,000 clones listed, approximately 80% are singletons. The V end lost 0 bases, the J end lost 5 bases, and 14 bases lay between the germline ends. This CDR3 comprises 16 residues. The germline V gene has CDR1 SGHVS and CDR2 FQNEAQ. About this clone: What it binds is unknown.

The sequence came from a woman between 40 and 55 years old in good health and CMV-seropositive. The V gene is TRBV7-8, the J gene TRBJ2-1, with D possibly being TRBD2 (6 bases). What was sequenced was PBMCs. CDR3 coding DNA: TGTGCCAGCAGCTTAGCGACTAGGAAGCCAAACAATGAGCAGTTCTTC. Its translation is CASSLATRKPNNEQFF.